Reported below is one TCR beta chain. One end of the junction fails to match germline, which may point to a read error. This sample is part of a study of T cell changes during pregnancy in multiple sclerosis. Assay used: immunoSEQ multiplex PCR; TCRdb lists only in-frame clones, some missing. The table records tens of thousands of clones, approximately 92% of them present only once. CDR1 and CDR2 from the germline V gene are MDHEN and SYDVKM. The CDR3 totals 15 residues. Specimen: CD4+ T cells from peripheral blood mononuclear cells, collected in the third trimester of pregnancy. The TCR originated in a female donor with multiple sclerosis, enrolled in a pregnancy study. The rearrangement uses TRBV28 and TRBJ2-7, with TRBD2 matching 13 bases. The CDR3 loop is CACRTSGRFAYEQYF. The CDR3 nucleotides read TGTGCCTGCAGGACTAGCGGGAGATTCGCCTACGAGCAGTACTTC.